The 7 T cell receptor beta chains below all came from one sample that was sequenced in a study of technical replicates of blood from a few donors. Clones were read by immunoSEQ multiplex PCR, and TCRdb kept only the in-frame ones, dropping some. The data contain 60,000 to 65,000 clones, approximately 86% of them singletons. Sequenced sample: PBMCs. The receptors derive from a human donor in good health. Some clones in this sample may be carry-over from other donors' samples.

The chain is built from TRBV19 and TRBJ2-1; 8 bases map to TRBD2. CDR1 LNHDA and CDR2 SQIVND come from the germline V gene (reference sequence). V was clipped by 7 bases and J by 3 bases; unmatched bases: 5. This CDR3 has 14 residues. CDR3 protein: CASMGSGGYNEQFF. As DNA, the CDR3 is TGTGCCAGTATGGGAAGCGGGGGCTACAATGAGCAGTTCTTC.

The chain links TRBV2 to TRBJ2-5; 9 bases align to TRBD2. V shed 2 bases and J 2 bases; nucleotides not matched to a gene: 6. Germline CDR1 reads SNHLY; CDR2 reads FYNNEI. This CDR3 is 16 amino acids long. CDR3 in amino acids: CASSERLAGIQETQYF. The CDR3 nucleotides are TGTGCCAGCAGTGAACGGCTAGCGGGGATACAAGAGACCCAGTACTTC.

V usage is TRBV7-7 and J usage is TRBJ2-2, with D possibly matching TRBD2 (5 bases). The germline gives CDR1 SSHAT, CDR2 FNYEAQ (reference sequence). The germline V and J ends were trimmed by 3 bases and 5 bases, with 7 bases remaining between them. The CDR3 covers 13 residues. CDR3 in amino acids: CASSFGETGELFF. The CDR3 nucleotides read TGTGCCAGCAGCTTTGGGGAGACCGGGGAGCTGTTTTTT.

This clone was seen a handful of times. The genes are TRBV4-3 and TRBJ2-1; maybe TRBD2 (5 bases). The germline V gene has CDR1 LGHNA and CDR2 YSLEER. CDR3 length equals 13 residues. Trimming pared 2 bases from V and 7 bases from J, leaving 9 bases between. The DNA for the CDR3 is TGCGCCAGCAGCCAAAGCCCGGGGAATGAGCAGTTCTTC. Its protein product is CASSQSPGNEQFF.

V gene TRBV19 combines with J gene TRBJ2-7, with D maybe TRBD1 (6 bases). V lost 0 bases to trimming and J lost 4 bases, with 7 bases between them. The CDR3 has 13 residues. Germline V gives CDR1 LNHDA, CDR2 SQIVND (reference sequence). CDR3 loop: CASSIDRGYEQYF. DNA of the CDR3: TGTGCCAGTAGTATAGACAGGGGTTACGAGCAGTACTTC.

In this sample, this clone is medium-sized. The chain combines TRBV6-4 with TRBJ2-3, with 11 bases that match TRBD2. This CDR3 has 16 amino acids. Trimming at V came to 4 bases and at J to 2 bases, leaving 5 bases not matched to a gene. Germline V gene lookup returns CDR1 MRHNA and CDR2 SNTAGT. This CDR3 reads CASSVGTSGHTDTQYF. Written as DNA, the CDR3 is TGTGCCAGCAGTGTAGGGACTAGCGGCCACACAGATACGCAGTATTTT.

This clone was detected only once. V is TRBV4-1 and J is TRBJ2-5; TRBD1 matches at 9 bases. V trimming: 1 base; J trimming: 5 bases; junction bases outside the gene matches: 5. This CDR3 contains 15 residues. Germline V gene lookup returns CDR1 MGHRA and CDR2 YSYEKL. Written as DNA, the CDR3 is TGCGCCAGCAGCCAAGGACAGGGGGAATGGGAGACCCAGTACTTC. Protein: CASSQGQGEWETQYF.